This T cell receptor beta chain was profiled in a study of cytomegalovirus exposure and HLA in healthy donors (TCRdb year 2017). At the level of the whole study: An earlier analysis of about 560 of the donors reported 276 Gb of sequence data and 117 million unique TCR beta sequences obtained from approximately 180 million T cells. In addition to the first cohort of around 670 subjects, a separate validation cohort of 120 different subjects was used. In a later genetic analysis, genome-wide SNP genotypes for about 65% of the roughly 700 donors were used, and that subset was treated as a discovery cohort. All discovery cohort repertoires had been generated on a single sequencing platform. Alongside the repertoire data, information on donor age, sex, ethnicity and CMV serostatus was compiled. To study patterns of TCR occurrence, a later analysis re-analyzed previously published TCR beta repertoires from 500 to 850 donors and added high-resolution HLA genotyping. Of the 398 genotyped donors, around 81% fell in the genetic ancestry cluster associated with self-reported Caucasian donors. HLA typing included class I and class II loci at four-digit resolution. Across approximately 420 genotyped donors of the cohort, an average of about 240,000 unique TCR beta nucleotide sequences per donor were sequenced, and about a sixth of those sequences were non-productive. An earlier analysis of approximately 640 of the donors applied high-throughput TCR beta sequencing to assess whether each TCR beta V gene segment acted as functional or pseudogenic. An early release that covered some 640 HLA-typed donors contained around 300 gigabases of sequencing data and around 80 million unique TCR sequences. Five DR-DQ haplotypes were treated as single units for association and clustering because of strong linkage in the cohort. Typing coverage varied by locus: 629-630 donors for A, B, C, DRB1 and DQB1; roughly 510 for DQA1; more than 600 for DPA1; about 450 for DPB1. The aim of the study was to test whether cataloging public T cell receptors could identify signatures of past pathogen exposure. To predict cytomegalovirus infection status, the study combined high-throughput TCR immunosequencing, statistical association of individual TCRs with disease status, and machine learning. The later analysis used no new phenotypic data to find candidate immune exposures, relying instead on TCR beta sequences and their occurrence across donors. Using immunosequencing, the study profiled T cell repertoires from 500 to 800 subjects and related those repertoires to cytomegalovirus serostatus.

The paper's findings and limits, for the study overall: Because HLA typing was unavailable for some donors at each locus, only the typed subset was used in association tests. The earlier analysis of almost 600 of the donors excluded some 15 rarely observed V segments, including chromosome 9 orphons, because counts were too low. Sequencing depth was assumed to be roughly uniform across donors in the presence/absence analyses, though that assumption may not hold. A later genetic analysis associated a missense DCLRE1C variant with V-gene and J-gene trimming of TCR beta chains, and an independent cohort replicated the association. At a false discovery rate of 0.05, a later analysis linked 15,000 to 20,000 TCR beta sequences to specific HLA alleles. A later analysis reported that several top co-occurrence clusters appeared linked to parvovirus B19, influenza, CMV and Epstein-Barr virus. A later analysis found that HLA-associated TCR beta chains were more clonally expanded and had lower generation probabilities than equally common non-associated chains. In the study, about 150 TCR beta chains were listed as associated with cytomegalovirus. When HLA alleles, especially DR and DQ, strongly co-occurred, TCR associations were difficult to assign to individual alleles. Most TCR sequences were observed very rarely across donors, whereas some public TCRs were present in many individuals. In this cohort, only TCR beta chains were sequenced, and detectable features were limited by the absence of alpha or paired-chain data. Broadly in line with IMGT annotations, most TCR beta V segments showed up in productive rearrangements about 87% or about 30% of the time in an earlier analysis of some 590 of the donors. A cluster of highly shared sequence variants was judged likely to represent a technical artifact of the sequencing pipeline. In both the original and validation cohorts, the classifier was reported to diagnose cytomegalovirus status with high specificity and sensitivity. In a later analysis, most CMV-associated TCR beta chains were found to appear HLA-restricted, with HLA associations seemingly driven largely by CMV exposure. In vitro tests confirmed that a few of the cytomegalovirus-associated TCR beta chains recognize cytomegalovirus antigens. The authors suggested that the approach could potentially be extended to other disease states and immunological phenotypes. In a later analysis, the rate of TCR association differed among HLA loci, with DRB1 alleles having the most associated TCRs and HLA-C alleles having the fewest. For the cohort, immune exposure information was limited to CMV serostatus. Correlated functional status among segregating V segments might reflect linkage disequilibrium, but an unknown experimental factor could not be ruled out. A further reported finding was that TCR beta sequences accurately predicted the HLA-A and HLA-B alleles for most subjects in the first cohort. Because the 87-base-pair reads could not distinguish some IMGT-functional V segments, including TRBV6-2 and TRBV6-3, those segments were excluded. Compared with the 666-donor mean, donors in an Asian-associated ancestry cluster had fewer N-insertions in productive TCRs, according to a later genetic analysis.

Libraries were built with the immunoSEQ multiplex PCR assay. For the multiplex PCR, a mixture combining 60 forward primers for TCR Vbeta segments and 13 reverse primers for TCR Jbeta segments was used. Amplification of the CDR3 region of rearranged TCR beta genes was performed with a multiplex PCR assay on genomic DNA. Amplified TCR beta libraries were sequenced as 87-base-pair reads on the Illumina HiSeq System. The authors' analysis ran thus. In a later analysis, 77 million or so unique TCR beta chains were counted across the 500 to 850 repertoires, and roughly 10 million of these chains were shared by at least two donors. A nearest-neighbor algorithm error-corrected the raw reads and collapsed the reads into unique sequences, merging closely related sequences to remove PCR and sequencing errors. V, D and J gene segments were assigned by aligning CDR3 sequences to IMGT reference sequences. For a sequence to be retained, a match of at least six nucleotides to both a V gene segment and a J gene segment was required. Rearrangements were called productive when the CDR3 lacked stop codons and stayed in frame with V and J; all others were non-productive. CDR3 was defined by IMGT convention, running from the second conserved V-encoded cysteine to the conserved J-encoded phenylalanine. The earlier analysis of a few hundred of the donors excluded any sequence lacking an unambiguous match to a single V gene segment. An earlier analysis of fewer than 750 of the donors called V segments functional above 56.7% productive rearrangements and segregating when the between-donor standard deviation exceeded 5%. A statistical classification framework was developed to diagnose cytomegalovirus status using the catalog of TCR beta chain sequences. A later analysis assigned V and J genes by comparing TCR nucleotide sequences with IMGT/GENE-DB human TR gene sequences. The TCRdist pipeline was used in a later analysis to assign CDR3 sequences and most-parsimonious VDJ recombination scenarios. In a later analysis, every TCR beta chain was defined by the combination of its CDR3 amino acid sequence and its V-gene family, and reads without a unique V-gene family were dropped. To address suspected cross-contamination and a sequencing artifact, a later analysis removed 592 highly shared, low-generation-probability nucleotide sequences. A later analysis calculated a clonal expansion index for each public chain from normalized within-repertoire ranks of inferred template counts. Generation probabilities in a later analysis came from a VDJ recombination model fitted to out-of-frame rearrangements, and those results were checked against IGoR. In a later analysis, TCR-TCR, TCR-HLA and TCR-CMV co-occurrence was scored with hypergeometric tests, and a repertoire-size bias correction was applied to TCR pairs. A later analysis estimated false discovery rates by permuting HLA or CMV assignments 20 times. A later analysis grouped co-occurring TCRs with DBSCAN, adding TCRdist sequence similarity when clustering within HLA-allele-positive subsets. For co-occurrence clustering, repertoires with fewer than 30,000 or more than 120,000 public chains were excluded, along with about five repertoires with anomalous nucleotide sharing. In TCRdb, the immuneACCESS table is reduced to in-frame sequences with V and J assigned. These tables do not hold every clone; where another copy was compared, an unresolved V gene accounts for under half, and the others remain unexplained. V, J and clone size are those of that table, while D and trimming were read from the DNA. The sample has about 140,000 clones on record. Of the sample, about 2.2% is held by the ten largest clones.

The cohort consisted of 600 or so healthy bone marrow donors. At the time of sampling, all cohort members were nominally healthy, though unrecorded immune exposures were likely present. The donor tested CMV seronegative, placing the donor among the roughly 350 seronegative members of the cohort. A peripheral blood sample was collected from each donor, and TCR beta sequencing was performed on peripheral blood mononuclear cells. Genomic DNA was extracted from the blood cell samples with the Qiagen DNeasy Blood Extraction Kit. Reading the germline V gene gives CDR1 SGHRS and CDR2 YFSETQ. Including the terminal cysteine and phenylalanine, the CDR3 comprises 17 residues. Of the read, only the CDR3 DNA is kept; its 51 bases are in frame from base 1. Unmatched junction bases come to 8, with V trimmed by 4 bases and J by 3 bases. Concerning this clone: The target of this receptor is not known.

This receptor chain uses TRBV5-1 and TRBJ2-3, with TRBD2 identical over 13 junction bases. The sequence derives from a woman aged 18-29 years in good health and CMV-seronegative. The sample was PBMCs. The CDR3 protein sequence reads: CASSPGLAGVPTDTQYF. The sequenced DNA: TGCGCCAGCAGCCCCGGACTAGCGGGAGTACCTACAGATACGCAGTATTTT.